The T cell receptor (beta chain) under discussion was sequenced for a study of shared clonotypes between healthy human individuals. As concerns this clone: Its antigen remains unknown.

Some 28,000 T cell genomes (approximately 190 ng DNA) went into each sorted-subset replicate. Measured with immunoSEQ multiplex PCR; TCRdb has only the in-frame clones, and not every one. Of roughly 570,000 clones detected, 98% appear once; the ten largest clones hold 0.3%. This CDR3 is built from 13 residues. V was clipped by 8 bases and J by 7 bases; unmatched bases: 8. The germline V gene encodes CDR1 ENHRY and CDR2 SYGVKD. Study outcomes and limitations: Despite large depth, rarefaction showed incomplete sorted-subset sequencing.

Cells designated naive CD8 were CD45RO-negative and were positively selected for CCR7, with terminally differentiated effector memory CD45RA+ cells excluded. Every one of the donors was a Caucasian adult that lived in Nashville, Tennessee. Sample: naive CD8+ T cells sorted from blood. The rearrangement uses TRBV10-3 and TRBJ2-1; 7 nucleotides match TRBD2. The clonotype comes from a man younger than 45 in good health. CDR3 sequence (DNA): TGTGCCATCTCTGCGGGAGATAGTAATGAGCAGTTCTTC. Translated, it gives CAISAGDSNEQFF.